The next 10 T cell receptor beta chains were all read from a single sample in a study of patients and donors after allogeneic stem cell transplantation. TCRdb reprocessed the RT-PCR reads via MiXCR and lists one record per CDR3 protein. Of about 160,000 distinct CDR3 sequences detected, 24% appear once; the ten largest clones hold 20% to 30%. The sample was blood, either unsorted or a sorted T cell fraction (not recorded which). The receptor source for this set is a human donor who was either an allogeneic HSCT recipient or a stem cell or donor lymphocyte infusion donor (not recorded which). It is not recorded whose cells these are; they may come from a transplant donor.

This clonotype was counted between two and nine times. CDR3: CASSDPTGNYGYTF. The CDR3 DNA sequence: TGTGCCAGCAGTGACCCGACAGGGAACTATGGCTACACCTTC. The chain uses TRBV25-1 and TRBJ1-2, with 7 positions matching TRBD1. This CDR3 contains 14 residues. V was clipped by 3 bases and J by 2 bases; unmatched bases: 3. Germline V gene data show CDR1 as MGHDK and CDR2 as SYGVNS.

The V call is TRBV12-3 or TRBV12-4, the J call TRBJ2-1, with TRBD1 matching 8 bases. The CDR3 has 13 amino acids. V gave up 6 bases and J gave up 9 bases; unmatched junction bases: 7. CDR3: CASRGRGPLEQFF. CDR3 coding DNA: TGTGCCAGCAGGGGCAGGGGGCCCCTTGAGCAGTTCTTC.

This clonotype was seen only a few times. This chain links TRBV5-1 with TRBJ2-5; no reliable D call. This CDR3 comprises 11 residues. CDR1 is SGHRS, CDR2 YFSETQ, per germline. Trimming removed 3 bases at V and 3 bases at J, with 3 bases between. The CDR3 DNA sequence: TGCGCCAGCAGCTGGAAAGAGACCCAGTACTTC. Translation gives CASSWKETQYF. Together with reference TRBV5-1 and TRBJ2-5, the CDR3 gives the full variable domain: KAGVTQTPRYLIKTRGQQVTLSCSPISGHRSVSWYQQTPGQGLQFLFEYFSETQRNKGNFPGRFSGRQFSNSRSEMNVSTLELGDSALYLCASSWKETQYFGPGTRLLVL.

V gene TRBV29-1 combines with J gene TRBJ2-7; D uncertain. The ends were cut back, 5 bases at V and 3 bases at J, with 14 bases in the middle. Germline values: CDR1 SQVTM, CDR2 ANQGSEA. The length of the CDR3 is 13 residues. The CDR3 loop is CSVIGPPLYEQYF. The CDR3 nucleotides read TGCAGCGTTATCGGCCCTCCCCTCTACGAGCAGTACTTC.

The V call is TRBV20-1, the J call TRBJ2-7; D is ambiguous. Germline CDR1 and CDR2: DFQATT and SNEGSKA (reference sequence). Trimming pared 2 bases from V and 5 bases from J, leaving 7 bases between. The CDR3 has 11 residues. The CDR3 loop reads CSARLIDEQYF. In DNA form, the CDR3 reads TGCAGTGCTAGACTAATCGACGAGCAGTACTTC.

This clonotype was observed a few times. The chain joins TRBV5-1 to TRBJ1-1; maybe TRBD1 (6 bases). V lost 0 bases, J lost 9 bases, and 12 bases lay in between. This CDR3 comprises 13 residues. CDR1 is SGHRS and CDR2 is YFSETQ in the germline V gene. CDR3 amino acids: CASSLAPGDQAFF. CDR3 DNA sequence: TGCGCCAGCAGCTTGGCGCCAGGGGACCAAGCTTTCTTT.

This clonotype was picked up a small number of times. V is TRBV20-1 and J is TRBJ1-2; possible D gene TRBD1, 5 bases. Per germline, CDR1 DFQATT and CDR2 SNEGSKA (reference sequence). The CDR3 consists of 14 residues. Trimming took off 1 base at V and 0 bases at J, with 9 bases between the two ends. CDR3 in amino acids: CSARVDSSNYGYTF. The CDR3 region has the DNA TGCAGTGCTAGAGTTGACAGCTCTAACTATGGCTACACCTTC.

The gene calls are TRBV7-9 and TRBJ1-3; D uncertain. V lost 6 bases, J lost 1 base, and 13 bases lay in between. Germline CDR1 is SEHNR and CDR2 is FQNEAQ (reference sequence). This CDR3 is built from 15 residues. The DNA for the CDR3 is TGTGCCAGCAGTACACCATTGTGGTCTGGAAACACCATATATTTT. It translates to CASSTPLWSGNTIYF.

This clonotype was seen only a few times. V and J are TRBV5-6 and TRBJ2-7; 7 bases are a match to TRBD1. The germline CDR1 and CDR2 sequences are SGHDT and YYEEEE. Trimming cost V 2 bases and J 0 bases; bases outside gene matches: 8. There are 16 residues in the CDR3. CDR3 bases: TGTGCCAGCAGCTTAATATACCGGGACAGCTCCTACGAGCAGTACTTC. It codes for CASSLIYRDSSYEQYF. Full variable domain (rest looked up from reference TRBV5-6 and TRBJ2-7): DAGVTQSPTHLIKTRGQQVTLRCSPKSGHDTVSWYQQALGQGPQFIFQYYEEEERQRGNFPDRFSGHQFPNYSSELNVNALLLGDSALYLCASSLIYRDSSYEQYFGPGTRLTVT.

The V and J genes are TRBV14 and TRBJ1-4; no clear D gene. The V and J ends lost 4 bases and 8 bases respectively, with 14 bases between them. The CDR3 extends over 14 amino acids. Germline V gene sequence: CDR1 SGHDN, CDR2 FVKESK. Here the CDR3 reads CASSLPGVWEKLFF. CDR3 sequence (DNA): TGTGCCAGCAGCCTCCCGGGTGTATGGGAAAAACTGTTTTTT.